Presented here are 27 T cell receptor beta chains from one specimen sequenced in a study of T cell responses to AZD1222 COVID-19 vaccine. TCRdb's table, derived via immunoSEQ multiplex PCR, lists solely in-frame clones and lacks some. Of some 87,000 clones listed, approximately 89% are singletons. Sequences were derived from peripheral blood, sampled on day 0 of MenACWY control vaccination. Every receptor here comes from an adult in good health.

The V and J genes are TRBV18 and TRBJ1-3; D uncertain. This CDR3 region has 13 residues. Germline CDR1 reads KGHSH; CDR2 reads LQKENI. Trimming stripped 2 bases from V and 1 base from J, with 3 bases between. CDR3 bases: TGTGCCAGCTCACCAGGATCTGGAAACACCATATATTTT. It translates to CASSPGSGNTIYF. The full variable domain, completed using reference TRBV18 and TRBJ1-3, is NAGVMQNPRHLVRRRGQEARLRCSPMKGHSHVYWYRQLPEEGLKFMVYLQKENIIDESGMPKERFSAEFPKEGPSILRIQQVVRGDSAAYFCASSPGSGNTIYFGEGSWLTVV.

The J gene is TRBJ2-3, the V gene TRBV27; 8 nucleotides agree with TRBD1. V was pared by 3 bases and J by 0 bases, with 5 bases of the junction left unmatched. Germline assignment: CDR1 MNHEY and CDR2 SMNVEV (reference sequence). The CDR3 extends over 16 amino acids. Written as DNA, the CDR3 is TGTGCCAGCAGTTTGGGGACAGGAGATAGCACAGATACGCAGTATTTT. Translated: CASSLGTGDSTDTQYF.

The V and J genes are TRBV5-6 and TRBJ1-5; D uncertain. V lost 3 bases and J lost 3, with 4 bases in between. The CDR3 has 12 residues. Germline loops: CDR1 SGHDT, CDR2 YYEEEE. The CDR3, as DNA: TGTGCCAGCAGCTCTCTCAATCAGCCCCAGCATTTT. Amino acid sequence: CASSSLNQPQHF.

This clone was seen only once. J is TRBJ1-5 and V is TRBV12-3 or TRBV12-4; D unresolved. The ends were cut back, 5 bases at V and 6 bases at J, with 5 bases in the middle. CDR3 length: 11 residues. The CDR3 sequence: CASSSSQPQHF. In DNA, the CDR3 is TGTGCCAGCAGTAGTAGTCAGCCCCAGCATTTT.

The chain has TRBV28 and TRBJ1-1, with TRBD1 matching 9 bases. Looked up from germline, CDR1 is MDHEN and CDR2 is SYDVKM. This CDR3 is built from 14 residues. Germline trimming cut 6 bases from V and 6 bases from J; bases unmatched to any gene: 8. CDR3 sequence reads: CASSEPRQGAEAFF. The DNA of the CDR3 is TGTGCCAGCAGCGAACCCAGACAGGGGGCTGAAGCTTTCTTT.

The chain recombines TRBV2 with TRBJ2-3, with unresolved D. Trimming stripped 5 bases from V and 3 bases from J, with 6 bases between. The CDR3 has 12 amino acids. Looked up from germline, CDR1 is SNHLY and CDR2 is FYNNEI. The CDR3 bases are TGTGCCAGCAGTTCCAGTACAGATACGCAGTATTTT. Protein sequence: CASSSSTDTQYF.

The chain is built from TRBV21-1 and TRBJ1-3. TRBV21-1 is marked as a pseudogene. The CDR3 loop spans 19 amino acids. CDR3 protein: CASRRNGQMGTYSGNTIYF. CDR3 nucleotides: TGTGCCAGCAGAAGAAACGGACAGATGGGGACTTACTCTGGAAACACCATATATTTT.

This clone was seen only once. The chain has TRBV9 and TRBJ2-1, with 12 bases lining up with TRBD2. CDR1 and CDR2 from the germline V gene are SGDLS and YYNGEE. CDR3 length equals 15 residues. Trimming cost V 3 bases and J 5 bases; bases outside gene matches: 3. This CDR3 reads CASSGTSGVDNEQFF. Written as DNA, the CDR3 is TGTGCCAGCAGCGGGACTAGCGGGGTCGACAATGAGCAGTTCTTC.

The genes are TRBV5-1 and TRBJ1-4; 8 bases are shared with TRBD1. The V segment lost 2 bases and the J segment 8 bases; nucleotides outside the gene matches: 11. The CDR3 contains 16 residues. Germline V gene sequence: CDR1 SGHRS, CDR2 YFSETQ. CDR3: CASSLFPGGAGEKLFF. In DNA, the CDR3 is TGCGCCAGCAGCTTATTCCCAGGGGGCGCCGGAGAAAAACTGTTTTTT.

The J gene is TRBJ1-6, the V gene TRBV27; 9 bases match TRBD1. This CDR3 is 15 amino acids long. V shed 2 bases, J shed 9 bases, and the junction held 5 bases outside the gene matches. CDR1 MNHEY and CDR2 SMNVEV come from the germline V gene (reference sequence). In DNA, the CDR3 is TGTGCCAGCAGTTTAGAGACAGGGGGTACTTCACCCCTCCACTTT. Its translation is CASSLETGGTSPLHF.

V usage is TRBV5-4 and J usage is TRBJ1-1; 7 positions match TRBD1. The CDR3 covers 15 residues. J lost 2 bases, V lost 1 base, and 5 bases had no gene match. The germline V gene has CDR1 SGHNT and CDR2 YYREEE (reference sequence). CDR3 loop: CASSLLGQDNTEAFF. In DNA, the CDR3 is TGTGCCAGCAGCTTGCTCGGACAGGACAACACTGAAGCTTTCTTT.

The V and J genes are TRBV7-2 and TRBJ2-2, with D maybe TRBD1 (6 bases). The ends were cut back, 8 bases at V and 5 bases at J, with 9 bases in the middle. CDR3 size: 12 residues. Germline-derived CDR1 and CDR2 are SGHTA and FQGNSA. This CDR3 is CASGQFTGELFF. The CDR3 bases are TGTGCCAGCGGACAGTTTACCGGGGAGCTGTTTTTT.

The chain employs TRBV6-1 and TRBJ2-7, with 11 bases lining up with TRBD1. Germline CDR1 MNHNS, CDR2 SASEGT. Trimming cost V 0 bases and J 3 bases; bases outside gene matches: 4. The CDR3 has 16 amino acids. CDR3 sequence reads: CASSEARTGGVYEQYF. The CDR3 coding sequence is TGTGCCAGCAGTGAAGCGCGGACAGGGGGCGTCTACGAGCAGTACTTC.

The CDR3, as DNA: TGTGCCAGCAGTTTATCAGGGATCTACGAGCAGTACTTC. The encoded protein is CASSLSGIYEQYF. The chain combines TRBV28 with TRBJ2-7; maybe TRBD1 (5 bases). Trimming shortened V by 1 base and J by 3 bases, and 7 bases separated the two germline ends. Germline loops: CDR1 MDHEN, CDR2 SYDVKM. The CDR3 extends over 13 amino acids.

V usage is TRBV6-6 and J usage is TRBJ2-7, with D possibly being TRBD1 or TRBD2 (5 bases each). The germline CDR1 and CDR2 sequences are MNHNY and SVGAGI (reference sequence). This CDR3 is built from 14 residues. Trimming cost V 2 bases and J 3 bases, with 11 bases left between them. This chain's CDR3 is CASSYPGRDYEQYF. The DNA of the CDR3 is TGTGCCAGCAGTTACCCGGGACGGGACTACGAGCAGTACTTC.

The genes are TRBV5-8 and TRBJ1-2; 11 positions agree with TRBD1. Germline CDR1 SGHTS, CDR2 YDEGEE. The CDR3 has 15 amino acids. Germline trimming cut 5 bases from V and 7 bases from J; bases unmatched to any gene: 10. In DNA form, the CDR3 reads TGTGCCAGCAGGCGGACAGGGGGCCCCGATCGTGGCTACACCTTC. Its protein is CASRRTGGPDRGYTF.

The chain joins TRBV10-3 to TRBJ2-7, with D perhaps matching TRBD1 (7 bases). The CDR3 is 13 residues long. Trimming removed 4 bases from V and 7 bases from J, with 14 bases in between. The V gene's germline CDR1 is ENHRY and CDR2 SYGVKD. The CDR3 is CAISGGQGGEQYF. The CDR3, as DNA: TGTGCCATCAGTGGGGGTCAGGGGGGTGAGCAGTACTTC.

In this sample, this clone turned up once. V is TRBV19 and J is TRBJ1-2, with TRBD1 as a possible D gene (5 bases). Looked up from germline, CDR1 is LNHDA and CDR2 is SQIVND (reference sequence). CDR3 length equals 13 residues. The CDR3 reads CATGRAINYGYTF. The CDR3 DNA reads as TGTGCTACGGGCAGGGCCATTAACTATGGCTACACCTTC.

The V gene is TRBV6-1, the J gene TRBJ1-1, with TRBD1 matching over 8 bases. Trimming took 7 bases from V and 4 from J; bases not matched to a gene: 5. The CDR3 sequence is 13 residues long. In germline, CDR1 is MNHNS, CDR2 SASEGT. In DNA form, the CDR3 reads TGTGCCAGCACCGGACAGGGTGGCACTGAAGCTTTCTTT. Translated: CASTGQGGTEAFF.

The chain employs TRBV18 and TRBJ2-5; D unclear. The CDR3 loop spans 13 amino acids. CDR1 is KGHSH and CDR2 is LQKENI in the germline V gene. The ends were cut back, 2 bases at V and 2 bases at J, with 6 bases in the middle. Written as DNA, the CDR3 is TGTGCCAGCTCACCAACCAGACAAGAGACCCAGTACTTC. Its translation: CASSPTRQETQYF.

The chain couples TRBV6-5 to TRBJ1-3, with 7 positions matching TRBD1. The J segment lost 5 bases and the V segment lost 0 bases, leaving 7 bases of the junction unmatched. The CDR3 spans 16 residues. Germline assignment: CDR1 MNHEY and CDR2 SVGAGI. DNA of the CDR3: TGTGCCAGCAGTTACTCGGCAGGGGGACTCAGAAACACCATATATTTT. It encodes CASSYSAGGLRNTIYF.

V and J are TRBV6-7 and TRBJ2-7; 7 bases are shared with TRBD1. TRBV6-7 is an open reading frame, and its role is uncertain. This CDR3 is 15 amino acids long. V lost 7 bases, J lost 7 bases, and 16 bases stayed unmatched. DNA for the CDR3: TGTGCCAGCAACAAACCCAGACAGGGATTGCGGGAGCAGTACTTC. Protein sequence: CASNKPRQGLREQYF.

This sequence joins TRBV29-1 and TRBJ2-1, with 12 positions matching TRBD2. The CDR3 is 16 amino acids. The ends lost 4 bases at V and 9 bases at J; junction bases unmatched: 13. From germline, CDR1 is SQVTM and CDR2 ANQGSEA. The CDR3 is CSVVPTSGSPGSEQFF. The CDR3 region has the DNA TGCAGCGTTGTTCCGACTAGCGGGAGTCCAGGGAGTGAGCAGTTCTTC.

The V and J genes are TRBV6-5 and TRBJ1-6, with D possibly matching TRBD1 (6 bases). V was cut by 4 bases and J by 7 bases, with 8 bases left in between. The germline gives CDR1 MNHEY, CDR2 SVGAGI. This CDR3 has 13 residues. CDR3 DNA sequence: TGTGCCAGCAGTTTACAGGGAAATTCACCCCTCCACTTT. Translation gives CASSLQGNSPLHF.

The rearrangement uses TRBV6-5 and TRBJ1-1; D gene ambiguous. Germline V gene data show CDR1 as MNHEY and CDR2 as SVGAGI. V lost 10 bases to trimming and J lost 4 bases, with 13 bases between them. This CDR3 has 12 residues. CDR3 bases: TGTGCCACCACCGGGGTGAGCACTGAAGCTTTCTTT. Residues: CATTGVSTEAFF.

This clone has a handful of counts. V is TRBV20-1 and J is TRBJ1-1; perhaps TRBD1 as D (5 bases). The V end was cut by 3 bases, the J end by 6 bases, with 20 bases between. The CDR3 has 15 residues. Germline-derived CDR1 and CDR2 are DFQATT and SNEGSKA (reference sequence). The CDR3 DNA follows: TGCAGTGCTAGTTCGGGGACGGCCGGATTTTCTGAAGCTTTCTTT. Encoded protein: CSASSGTAGFSEAFF.

This chain connects TRBV7-9 to TRBJ2-7; no clear D. CDR1 and CDR2 from the germline V gene are SEHNR and FQNEAQ (reference sequence). The CDR3 runs to 14 residues. With 5 bases removed from V and 9 bases from J, the gap between germline ends came to 20 bases. In DNA form, the CDR3 reads TGTGCCAGCAGCCCTGGCAGTGAACCTACGGTGCAGTACTTC. Protein: CASSPGSEPTVQYF.